Listed below are T cell receptor beta chains from one sample, sequenced in a study of T cells in Graves' hyperthyroidism and ophthalmopathy. TCRdb itself ran the multiplex PCR reads through MiXCR, one entry per CDR3 protein. In the table there are under 350,000 distinct CDR3 sequences, about 20% of which are singletons. Sequenced material: blood. The receptors were gathered from a woman aged 45-60 years with Graves' hyperthyroidism. Both conserved end residues are part of each CDR3. A D gene is named only where the DNA matches it firmly. Not every row has a clone size; where given, it reads once, few, many or a size class.

D gene | J gene | V gene | clone size | CDR3 DNA | CDR3 protein
TRBD2 | TRBJ2-6 | TRBV7-8 | many | TGTGCCAGCCGGCCCAGCGGGGAACACTCTGGGGCCAACGTCCTGACTTTC | CASRPSGEHSGANVLTF
TRBD2 | TRBJ2-1 | TRBV29-1 | few | TGCAGCGAGCTAGCGGGAAACGGCAATGAGCAGTTCTTC | CSELAGNGNEQFF
- | TRBJ2-5 | TRBV5-1 | few | TGCGCCAGCACTTCGCAAGAGACCCAGTACTTC | CASTSQETQYF
- | TRBJ1-3 | TRBV20-1 | - | TGCAGTGCTAGTCGGGGGCGAGGAAACACCATATATTTT | CSASRGRGNTIYF
- | TRBJ2-3 | TRBV28 | many | TGTGCCAGCAGTTTGTTCGGGAGTAGGGATACGCAGTATTTT | CASSLFGSRDTQYF
- | TRBJ1-2 | TRBV27 | many | TGTGCCAGCAGTTTATCGGGGGGAGGTGGCTACACCTTC | CASSLSGGGGYTF
TRBD1 | TRBJ1-5 | TRBV6-1 | many | TGTGCCAGCACCCTGGACAGGCTAAATCAGCCCCAGCATTTT | CASTLDRLNQPQHF
- | TRBJ2-5 | TRBV18 | many | TGTGCCAGCTCACCGGTGACGGCGTCCGAGACCCAGTACTTC | CASSPVTASETQYF
- | TRBJ1-1 | TRBV5-1 | many | TGCGCCAGCAGCTTGGATGGGGGTCGAAACACTGAAGCTTTCTTT | CASSLDGGRNTEAFF
- | TRBJ2-7 | TRBV3-1 | - | TGTGCCAGCAGCCAAGAATACTCGGCAGGTCGGGACGAGCAGTACTTC | CASSQEYSAGRDEQYF
- | TRBJ2-3 | TRBV27 | many | TGTGCCAGCAGATCGATTCTGGCAGATACGCAGTATTTT | CASRSILADTQYF
- | TRBJ2-5 | TRBV6-1 | many | TGTGCCAGCAGTGGCATGACAGGTTTTAAAGAGACCCAGTACTTC | CASSGMTGFKETQYF
TRBD1 | TRBJ2-1 | TRBV9 | few | TGTGCCAGCAGCGGAAGACAGGGGGCGTCGTGGCAGTTCTTC | CASSGRQGASWQFF
- | TRBJ2-5 | TRBV25-1 | few | TGTGCCAGCAGTCTTTACCGGACAGCCCGACCGACCCAGTACTTC | CASSLYRTARPTQYF
- | TRBJ2-3 | TRBV7-3 | many | TGTGCCAGCAGCCCTCTCCCGGGCACAGATACGCAGTATTTT | CASSPLPGTDTQYF
- | TRBJ2-2 | TRBV11-3 | few | TGTGCCAGCAGCCCCCGTACAGGTGACGGGCCCGGGGAGCTGTTTTTT | CASSPRTGDGPGELFF